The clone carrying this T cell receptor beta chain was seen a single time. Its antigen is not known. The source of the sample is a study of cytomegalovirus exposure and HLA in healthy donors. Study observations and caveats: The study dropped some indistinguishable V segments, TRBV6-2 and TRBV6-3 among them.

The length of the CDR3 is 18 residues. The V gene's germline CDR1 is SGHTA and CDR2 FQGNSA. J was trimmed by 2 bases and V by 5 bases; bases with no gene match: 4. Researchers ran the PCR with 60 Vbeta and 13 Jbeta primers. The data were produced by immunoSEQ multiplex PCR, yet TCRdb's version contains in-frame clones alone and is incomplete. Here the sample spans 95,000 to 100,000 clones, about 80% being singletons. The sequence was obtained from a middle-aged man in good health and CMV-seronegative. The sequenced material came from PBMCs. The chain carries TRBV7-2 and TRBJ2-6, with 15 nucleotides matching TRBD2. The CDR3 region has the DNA TGTGCCAGCAGCCCAGGACTAGCGGGGGGGCCTGGGGCCAACGTCCTGACTTTC. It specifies CASSPGLAGGPGANVLTF.